At least ten counts were recorded for the clone carrying this T cell receptor (beta chain). This entry is derived from a study of T cell repertoires in cytomegalovirus infection. Study as a whole: From public TCR beta signatures came an indication of both CMV infection and matching HLA type.

Germline loops: CDR1 SEHNR, CDR2 FQNEAQ (reference sequence). The CDR3 has 13 amino acids. The V gene lost 4 bases and the J gene lost 2 bases, with 7 bases spanning the gap. One entry per CDR3 protein results from TCRdb running MiXCR on the reads. The profile shows approximately 500,000 distinct CDR3 sequences, 15% to 20% of them singletons. The sequenced sample consisted of CD8+ T cells from PBMCs. This chain uses TRBV7-9 with TRBJ2-3; D ambiguous. This receptor was identified in a human donor in good health (CMV status not recorded). Some clones in this sample may be carry-over from other donors' samples. The CDR3 sequence is CASSSGFTDTQYF. For the CDR3, the DNA is TGTGCCAGCAGCTCCGGGTTCACAGATACGCAGTATTTT. The whole variable domain, remainder taken from reference TRBV7-9 and TRBJ2-3, is DTGVSQNPRHKITKRGQNVTFRCDPISEHNRLYWYRQTLGQGPEFLTYFQNEAQLEKSRLLSDRFSAERPKGSFSTLEIQRTEQGDSAMYLCASSSGFTDTQYFGPGTRLTVL.